This T cell receptor beta chain stems from a study of cytomegalovirus exposure and HLA in healthy donors. Study-level findings and limits: Later analysis identified a missense DCLRE1C variant that was linked to TCR beta V- and J-gene trimming.

As for this clone: The antigen is unknown.

The CDR3 length is 14 residues. V was trimmed by 5 bases and J by 6 bases, leaving 16 bases between them. Germline CDR1 and CDR2: MDHEN and SYDVKM. PCR primers comprised 60 Vbeta and 13 Jbeta primers. Authors' analysis steps: Later analysis identified tens of millions of unique TCR beta chains, about 12 million shared. Profiling relied on immunoSEQ multiplex PCR, and the TCRdb table lists in-frame clones only, not all of them. V and J calls and clone size are as listed in that table; D and trimming were resolved from the DNA. The sample data list fewer than 100,000 clones. The rearrangement links TRBV28 to TRBJ1-1; D remains ambiguous. This clonotype originated in a man in his forties or fifties in good health and CMV-seronegative. Sample: PBMCs. This chain's CDR3 is CASSHYGPAPEAFF. DNA for the CDR3: TGTGCCAGCAGTCATTATGGGCCCGCGCCTGAAGCTTTCTTT.